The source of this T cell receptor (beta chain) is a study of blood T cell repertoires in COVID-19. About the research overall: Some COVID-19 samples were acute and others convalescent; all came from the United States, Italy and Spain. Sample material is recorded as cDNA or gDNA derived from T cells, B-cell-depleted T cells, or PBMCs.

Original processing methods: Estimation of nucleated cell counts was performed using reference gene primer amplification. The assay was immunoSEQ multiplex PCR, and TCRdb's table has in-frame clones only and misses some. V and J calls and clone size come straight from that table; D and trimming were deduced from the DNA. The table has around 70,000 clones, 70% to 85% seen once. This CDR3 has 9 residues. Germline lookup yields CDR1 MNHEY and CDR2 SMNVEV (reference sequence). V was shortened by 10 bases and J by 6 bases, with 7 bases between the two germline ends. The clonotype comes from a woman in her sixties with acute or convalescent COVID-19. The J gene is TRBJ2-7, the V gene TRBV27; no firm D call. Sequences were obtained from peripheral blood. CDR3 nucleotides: TGTGCCACCCTCTTCGAGCAGTACTTC. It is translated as CATLFEQYF.